This T cell receptor (beta chain) was recovered during a study of radiotherapy plus CTLA-4 blockade in lung cancer. Study at large: There were objective responses in 15% to 20% of patients, and more than 30% had disease control.

In regard to this clone: Its antigen is not known.

Study findings and constraints: Following radiotherapy plus ipilimumab, tumor-derived TCR clones expanded in the blood. Interferon-beta, together with early blood T cell clone dynamics, reportedly best predicted response.

V was cut by 0 bases and J by 5 bases, with 8 bases left in between. The length of the CDR3 is 14 residues. Per germline, CDR1 SGHDT and CDR2 YYEEEE. Those patients who had chemo-refractory metastatic non-small-cell lung cancer were given focal radiation along with CTLA-4 blockade through ipilimumab. Libraries were prepared by immunoSEQ multiplex PCR; TCRdb keeps only in-frame clonotypes and omits some of them. The sample includes about 30,000 clones, roughly four fifths of them seen just once. This sample comprised peripheral blood, obtained from a patient treated with radiotherapy plus ipilimumab. The rearrangement uses TRBV5-6 and TRBJ1-4; D remains ambiguous. The sequence derives from a human donor with non-small cell lung cancer who had stable disease on radiotherapy plus ipilimumab. CDR3 DNA: TGTGCCAGCAGCTTGGTTGGACCCAATGAAAAACTGTTTTTT. Its translation is CASSLVGPNEKLFF.